The clone carrying this T cell receptor (beta chain) showed up just a few times. The data stem from a study of blood T cell repertoires in COVID-19. On the study more broadly: Donors in the United States, Italy and Spain gave samples during acute or convalescent COVID-19.

Source study methods: The assay estimated nucleated cells by amplifying reference gene primers. Some clones are missing from TCRdb's copy, which holds only in-frame ones; the method was immunoSEQ multiplex PCR. Clonal size and the V and J genes are those of that table, whereas D and trimming came from the DNA. This sample has about 140,000 clones, with 75% to 80% found just once. The CDR3 is 14 amino acids. Trimming took 6 bases from V and 0 from J; bases not matched to a gene: 6. Germline-derived CDR1 and CDR2 are SGHDT and YYEEEE. This clonotype originated in a woman between 45 and 60 years old with active or convalescent COVID-19. The sequencing input was peripheral blood. J is TRBJ2-7 and V is TRBV5-6; TRBD1 matches 7 bases. The CDR3 nucleotides read TGTGCCAGCAAGGGACAGCTCAGCTCCTACGAGCAGTACTTC. This translates into CASKGQLSSYEQYF.